The present entry profiles one T cell receptor beta chain with its context. TCRdb's table, derived via immunoSEQ multiplex PCR, lists solely in-frame clones and lacks some. The table lists over 50,000 clones, about four fifths of them singletons. The data belong to a study of Tregs in tolerant kidney transplant recipients. Per the germline V gene, CDR1 is PRHDT and CDR2 is FYEKMQ (reference sequence). The junction had 5 bases not matched to a gene; V was cut back by 2 bases and J by 2 bases. The CDR3 consists of 15 residues. The TCR comes from a human donor in good health. The chain carries TRBV13 and TRBJ1-2; 7 nucleotides agree with TRBD1. Sequencing was done on a sample of CD4+ T cells from blood. The CDR3 DNA follows: TGTGCCAGCAGCTTACTCGACAGGGCAAACTATGGCTACACCTTC. This translates into CASSLLDRANYGYTF. Combining the CDR3 with reference TRBV13 and TRBJ1-2 gives the whole variable domain AAGVIQSPRHLIKEKRETATLKCYPIPRHDTVYWYQQGPGQDPQFLISFYEKMQSDKGSIPDRFSAQQFSDYHSELNMSSLELGDSALYFCASSLLDRANYGYTFGSGTRLTVV.